Below, 17 T cell receptor beta chains from the same sample are listed, as sequenced in a study of blood T cell repertoires in COVID-19 (dated by TCRdb to 2018 to 2021). The library was made by the immunoSEQ multiplex PCR assay. Entries here come from immuneACCESS through TCRdb and include only in-frame sequences with V and J called. Some clones fail to appear in such tables; in the studies checked, an unresolved V gene covers under half of the shortfall, and the cause of the remainder is unknown. In this sample the table shows about 240,000 clones, just under 85% of which occur a single time. The ten largest make up over 8% of the sample. What was sequenced was peripheral blood. These receptors were obtained from an elderly woman with acute or convalescent COVID-19.

The V and J genes are TRBV10-3 and TRBJ1-4; TRBD1 matches at 8 bases. The CDR3 consists of 14 residues. V trimming: 2 bases; J trimming: 6 bases; junction bases outside the gene matches: 2. The germline gives CDR1 ENHRY, CDR2 SYGVKD. The CDR3 protein is CAISERGQDEKLFF. The CDR3 coding sequence is TGTGCCATCAGTGAGAGGGGACAGGATGAAAAACTGTTTTTT.

The chain joins TRBV7-8 to TRBJ2-6; 9 bases fit TRBD1. The CDR3 sequence is 16 residues long. V lost 8 bases to trimming and J lost 0 bases; unmatched junction nucleotides: 5. The germline gives CDR1 SGHVS, CDR2 FQNEAQ. CDR3 DNA sequence: TGTGCCAGCTCGGGACAGGGTATCTCTGGGGCCAACGTCCTGACTTTC. Residues: CASSGQGISGANVLTF.

This clone was seen a single time. The chain links TRBV9 to TRBJ2-1, with 13 bases identical to TRBD2. Germline lookup yields CDR1 SGDLS and CDR2 YYNGEE. With 7 bases clipped from V and 4 bases from J, the junction kept 8 bases outside the gene matches. This CDR3 contains 16 residues. This chain's CDR3 is CASGDRTSGGYNEQFF. CDR3 in DNA: TGTGCCAGCGGCGACCGGACTAGCGGGGGTTACAATGAGCAGTTCTTC.

This rearrangement joins TRBV5-1 to TRBJ1-1, with D possibly TRBD1 on 6 matching bases. This CDR3 comprises 14 residues. In germline, CDR1 is SGHRS, CDR2 YFSETQ. Trimming removed 0 bases from V and 5 bases from J, with 11 bases in between. The CDR3: CASSLGQERTEAFF. The CDR3, as DNA: TGCGCCAGCAGCTTGGGACAGGAGAGGACTGAAGCTTTCTTT.

This clone was seen once. This sequence joins TRBV19 and TRBJ2-1; TRBD1 might be the D (7 bases). The V and J ends lost 3 bases and 9 bases respectively, with 15 bases between them. The CDR3 totals 14 residues. Per germline, CDR1 LNHDA and CDR2 SQIVND (reference sequence). The CDR3 sequence: CASSMDRRGGEQFF. The CDR3 bases are TGTGCCAGTAGTATGGACAGGCGGGGTGGTGAGCAGTTCTTC.

The CDR3 bases are TGTGCCAGCAGGGATCTTAGCTACCCTCATGAAAAACTGTTTTTT. This sequence encodes CASRDLSYPHEKLFF. The chain joins TRBV2 to TRBJ1-4; D remains ambiguous. The germline CDR1 and CDR2 sequences are SNHLY and FYNNEI. The germline V and J ends were trimmed by 6 bases and 6 bases, with 17 bases remaining between them. The CDR3 covers 15 residues.

This clone was seen just once. The V call is TRBV28, the J call TRBJ2-6, with TRBD2 as a possible D gene (5 bases). The CDR3 contains 15 residues. V was trimmed by 5 bases and J by 1 base, leaving 9 bases between them. CDR1 is MDHEN and CDR2 is SYDVKM in the germline V gene. CDR3 protein: CASSPRGSGANVLTF. CDR3 bases: TGTGCCAGCAGTCCCCGGGGTTCTGGGGCCAACGTCCTGACTTTC.

Here the CDR3 DNA reads TGTGCCAGCAGCTTAGCGTTTTCCCCGACAGGGGTTTCACAGGAGCAGTTCTTC. Its translation is CASSLAFSPTGVSQEQFF. V usage is TRBV7-8 and J usage is TRBJ2-1; 8 bases agree with TRBD1. The germline CDR1 and CDR2 sequences are SGHVS and FQNEAQ. J gave up 10 bases and V 0 bases, and 17 bases lay outside the gene matches. The CDR3 totals 18 residues.

J is TRBJ1-1 and V is TRBV5-1; D is unclear. Trimming took off 8 bases at V and 1 base at J, with 9 bases between the two ends. From germline, CDR1 is SGHRS and CDR2 YFSETQ. CDR3 length: 12 residues. CDR3 in DNA: TGCGCCAGAGTCACGAGGAACACTGAAGCTTTCTTT. Translating it yields CARVTRNTEAFF.

The chain recombines TRBV5-1 with TRBJ1-5, with D unresolved. Between the trimmed V and J ends, which lost 2 bases and 9 bases, there was a span of 12 bases. There are 13 residues in the CDR3. Germline CDR1 reads SGHRS; CDR2 reads YFSETQ. CDR3 sequence: CASSLEGYWPQHF. Here the CDR3 DNA reads TGCGCCAGCAGCTTAGAGGGCTATTGGCCCCAGCATTTT.

Comments on this clone: This CDR3 is also generated by other DNA sequences in the sample. CDR3 sequence reads: CASSLGGAETQYF. CDR3 sequence (DNA): TGCGCCAGCAGCTTGGGCGGGGCGGAGACCCAGTACTTC. The chain couples TRBV5-1 to TRBJ2-5; tentative D call: TRBD2 (6 bases). V shed 0 bases and J shed 5 bases, with 8 bases lying between them. The CDR3 runs to 13 residues. Germline loops: CDR1 SGHRS, CDR2 YFSETQ.

V usage is TRBV5-1 and J usage is TRBJ2-5; 9 bases map to TRBD2. The CDR3 has 17 residues. Unmatched junction bases numbered 9, after V lost 3 bases and J lost 0 bases. Looked up from germline, CDR1 is SGHRS and CDR2 is YFSETQ. The CDR3 region has the DNA TGCGCCAGCAGCTCCTTACCGACTAGCGGTTACCAAGAGACCCAGTACTTC. Translating it yields CASSSLPTSGYQETQYF.

Points on this clone: Other DNA sequences in this specimen translate into the identical CDR3. V gene TRBV27 combines with J gene TRBJ2-2; D is ambiguous. V dropped 6 bases and J dropped 1 base, with 3 bases sitting between them. Germline lookup yields CDR1 MNHEY and CDR2 SMNVEV (reference sequence). The CDR3 has 12 amino acids. The CDR3 nucleotides are TGTGCCAGCAGCCGGAACACCGGGGAGCTGTTTTTT. Its translation: CASSRNTGELFF.

Only a few counts were recorded for this clone. V is TRBV28 and J is TRBJ1-2; D is perhaps TRBD1 (6 bases). The CDR3 spans 15 residues. Trimming removed 5 bases from V and 6 bases from J, with 19 bases in between. Germline V gene data show CDR1 as MDHEN and CDR2 as SYDVKM. CDR3 residues: CASSLGGGGSDGYTF. CDR3 bases: TGTGCCAGCAGTCTGGGGGGCGGGGGTTCGGATGGCTACACCTTC.

This clone occurred once. The V and J genes are TRBV24-1 and TRBJ2-3; 12 bases map to TRBD2. Germline loops: CDR1 KGHDR, CDR2 SFDVKD. This CDR3 is built from 16 residues. Germline trimming cut 3 bases from V and 4 bases from J; bases unmatched to any gene: 4. CDR3 nucleotides: TGTGCCACCAGTGATCGGACTAGCGGGGTAGCAGATACGCAGTATTTT. As protein: CATSDRTSGVADTQYF.

This chain uses TRBV3-1 (or the pseudogene TRBV3-2) with TRBJ2-4; weak D call: TRBD2 (5 bases). Germline V gene data show CDR1 as LGHDT and CDR2 as YNNKEL (reference sequence). CDR3 size: 15 residues. The ends were cut back, 2 bases at V and 4 bases at J, with 12 bases in the middle. DNA for the CDR3: TGTGCCAGCAGCCAACCCGCGGGCAGAAAAAACATTCAGTACTTC. Its translation: CASSQPAGRKNIQYF.

Here the CDR3 DNA reads TGTGCCAGTACCCGGGACAGGGGCACCGGGGAGCTGTTTTTT. Its protein product is CASTRDRGTGELFF. The chain combines TRBV28 with TRBJ2-2; TRBD1 matches 10 bases. The CDR3 is 14 residues long. V lost 9 bases to trimming and J lost 4 bases; unmatched junction nucleotides: 5. From germline, CDR1 is MDHEN and CDR2 SYDVKM.